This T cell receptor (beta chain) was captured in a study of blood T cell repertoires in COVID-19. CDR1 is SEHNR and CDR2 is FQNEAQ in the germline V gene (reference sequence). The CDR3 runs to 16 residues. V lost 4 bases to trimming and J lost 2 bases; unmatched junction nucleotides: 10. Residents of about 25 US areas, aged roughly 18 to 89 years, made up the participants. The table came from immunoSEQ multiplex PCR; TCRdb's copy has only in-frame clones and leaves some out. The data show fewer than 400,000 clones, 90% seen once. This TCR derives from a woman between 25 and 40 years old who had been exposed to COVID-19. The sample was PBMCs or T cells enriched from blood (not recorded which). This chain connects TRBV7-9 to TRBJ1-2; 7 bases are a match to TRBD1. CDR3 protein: CASSYDISTGNYGYTF. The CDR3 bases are TGTGCCAGCAGCTACGACATTTCGACAGGGAACTATGGCTACACCTTC.